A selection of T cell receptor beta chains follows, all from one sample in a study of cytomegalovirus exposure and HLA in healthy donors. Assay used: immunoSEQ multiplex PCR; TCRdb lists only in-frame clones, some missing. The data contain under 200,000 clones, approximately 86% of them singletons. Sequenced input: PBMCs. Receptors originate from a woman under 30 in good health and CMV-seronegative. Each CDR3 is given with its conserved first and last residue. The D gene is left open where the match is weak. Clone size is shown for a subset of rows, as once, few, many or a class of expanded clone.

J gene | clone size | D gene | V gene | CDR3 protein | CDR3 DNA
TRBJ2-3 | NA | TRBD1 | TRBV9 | CASSPMTGASTDTQYF | TGTGCCAGCAGCCCTATGACAGGGGCTAGCACAGATACGCAGTATTTT
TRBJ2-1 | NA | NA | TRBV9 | CASSVDSRAGYNEQFF | TGTGCCAGCAGCGTAGATTCGCGGGCTGGGTACAATGAGCAGTTCTTC
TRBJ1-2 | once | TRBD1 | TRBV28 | CASSLRGTGYGYTF | TGTGCCAGCAGTTTACGCGGGACAGGTTATGGCTACACCTTC
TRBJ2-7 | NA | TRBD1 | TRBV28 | CASTRTGAMYEQYF | TGTGCCAGCACCAGGACAGGCGCTATGTACGAGCAGTACTTC
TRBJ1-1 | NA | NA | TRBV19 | CASSIAPVNTEAFF | TGTGCCAGTAGTATAGCTCCAGTGAACACTGAAGCTTTCTTT
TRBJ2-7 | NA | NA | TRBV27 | CASSLGQYYEQYF | TGTGCCAGCAGTCTTGGACAGTACTACGAGCAGTACTTC
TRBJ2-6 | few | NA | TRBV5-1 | CASSLAGDGANVLTF | TGCGCCAGCAGCTTGGCAGGGGACGGGGCCAACGTCCTGACTTTC
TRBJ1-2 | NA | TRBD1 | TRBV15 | CATSRDRDSSRGYTF | TGTGCCACCAGCAGAGATAGGGACAGCAGTCGTGGCTACACCTTC
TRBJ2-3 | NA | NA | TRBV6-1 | CASSPRQAGWAMQYF | TGTGCCAGCAGTCCACGACAAGCCGGTTGGGCTATGCAGTATTTT
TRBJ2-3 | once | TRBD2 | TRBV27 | CASSLSLYAGGPTDTQYF | TGTGCCAGCAGTTTGTCACTTTATGCGGGAGGGCCGACAGATACGCAGTATTTT
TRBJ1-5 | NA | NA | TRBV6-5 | CASSEAGDQPQHF | TGTGCCAGCAGTGAAGCAGGGGATCAGCCCCAGCATTTT
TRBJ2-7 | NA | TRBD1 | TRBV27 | CASSSPPRDRGREQYF | TGTGCCAGCAGTAGCCCACCGAGGGACAGGGGGAGGGAGCAGTACTTC
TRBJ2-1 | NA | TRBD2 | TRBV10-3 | CAISVVAGVRDNEQFF | TGTGCCATCAGTGTAGTAGCGGGAGTACGAGACAATGAGCAGTTCTTC
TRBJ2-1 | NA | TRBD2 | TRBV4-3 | CASSQLAGEYNEQFF | TGCGCCAGCAGCCAACTAGCGGGAGAGTACAATGAGCAGTTCTTC
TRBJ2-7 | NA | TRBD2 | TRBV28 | CASSLNSGTSGGGEQYF | TGTGCCAGCAGCCTAAACTCCGGGACTAGCGGGGGGGGCGAGCAGTACTTC
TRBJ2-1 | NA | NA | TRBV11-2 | CASKGGSSYNEQFF | TGTGCCAGCAAGGGGGGGAGCTCCTACAATGAGCAGTTCTTC
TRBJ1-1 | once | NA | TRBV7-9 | CAGSLQGYTEAFF | TGTGCCGGCAGCCTTCAGGGTTACACTGAAGCTTTCTTT
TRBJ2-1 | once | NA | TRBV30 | CAWTRGVTRNEQFF | TGTGCCTGGACGCGCGGGGTTACTCGCAATGAGCAGTTCTTC
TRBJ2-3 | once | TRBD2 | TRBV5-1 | CASSLTQGGDTQYF | TGCGCCAGCAGCTTGACTCAGGGAGGGGATACGCAGTATTTT
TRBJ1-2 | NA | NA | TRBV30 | CAWSGPEGYTF | TGTGCCTGGAGTGGACCGGAGGGCTACACCTTC
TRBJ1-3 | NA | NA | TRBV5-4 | CASSLDREDTIYF | TGTGCCAGCAGCTTGGACAGGGAAGACACCATATATTTT
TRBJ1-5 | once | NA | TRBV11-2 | CASSPPGGPQHF | TGTGCCAGCAGCCCCCCGGGAGGGCCCCAGCATTTT
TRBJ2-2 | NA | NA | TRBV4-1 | CASSRKWERGAGELFF | TGCGCCAGCAGCCGGAAGTGGGAGAGAGGCGCCGGGGAGCTGTTTTTT
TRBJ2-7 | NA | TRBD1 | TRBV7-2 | CASTFGGTGGHEQYF | TGTGCCAGCACCTTCGGAGGGACAGGGGGACACGAGCAGTACTTC
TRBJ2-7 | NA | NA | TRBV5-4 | CASSSGLTTYEQYF | TGTGCCAGCAGCTCGGGACTGACGACCTACGAGCAGTACTTC
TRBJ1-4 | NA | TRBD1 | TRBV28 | CASSQDTGATNEKLFF | TGTGCCAGCAGTCAAGATACAGGGGCAACTAATGAAAAACTGTTTTTT
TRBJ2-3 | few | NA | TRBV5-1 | CASSLRRESDTQYF | TGCGCCAGCAGCTTGCGGAGGGAATCAGATACGCAGTATTTT
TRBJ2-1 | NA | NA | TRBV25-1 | CASSELEPNYNEQFF | TGTGCCAGCAGTGAATTAGAACCCAACTACAATGAGCAGTTCTTC
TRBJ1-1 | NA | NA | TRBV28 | CASTPTGFGASTEAFF | TGTGCCAGCACCCCGACGGGGTTTGGAGCAAGCACTGAAGCTTTCTTT
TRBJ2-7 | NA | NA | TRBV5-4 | CASSLPSYEQYF | TGTGCCAGCAGCTTGCCGTCCTACGAGCAGTACTTC
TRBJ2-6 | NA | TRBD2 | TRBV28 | CASSFELAGVLWSGANVLTF | TGTGCCAGCAGTTTCGAACTAGCGGGAGTGCTCTGGTCCGGGGCCAACGTCCTGACTTTC
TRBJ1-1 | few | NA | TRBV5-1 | CASSLGQTEAFF | TGCGCCAGCAGCTTGGGTCAGACTGAAGCTTTCTTT
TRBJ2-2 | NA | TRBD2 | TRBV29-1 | CSVRLAETGELFF | TGCAGCGTTAGGCTAGCGGAGACCGGGGAGCTGTTTTTT
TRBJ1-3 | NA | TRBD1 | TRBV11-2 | CASSPRRDRAGNTIYF | TGTGCCAGCAGCCCCCGGCGGGACAGGGCTGGAAACACCATATATTTT
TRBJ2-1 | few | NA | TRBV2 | CASSEARGNNEQFF | TGTGCCAGCAGTGAAGCCCGGGGTAACAATGAGCAGTTCTTC
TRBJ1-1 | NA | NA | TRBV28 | CASSLLGWGHSAFF | TGTGCCAGCAGTTTATTGGGGTGGGGACATAGCGCTTTCTTT
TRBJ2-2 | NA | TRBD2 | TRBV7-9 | CASSLSGTSGAGELFF | TGTGCCAGCAGCTTATCCGGGACTAGCGGGGCCGGGGAGCTGTTTTTT
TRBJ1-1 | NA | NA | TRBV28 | CASSLGGGWTEAFF | TGTGCCAGCAGTTTAGGAGGCGGGTGGACTGAAGCTTTCTTT
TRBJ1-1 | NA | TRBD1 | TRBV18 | CASSPGTGGPFEAFF | TGTGCCAGCTCACCCGGGACAGGTGGACCCTTTGAAGCTTTCTTT
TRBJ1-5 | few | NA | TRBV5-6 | CASSFRDLQPQHF | TGTGCCAGCAGCTTCCGGGATCTACAGCCCCAGCATTTT
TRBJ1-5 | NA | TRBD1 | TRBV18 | CASSPSRDRAQPQHF | TGTGCCAGCTCACCGAGCCGGGACAGGGCTCAGCCCCAGCATTTT
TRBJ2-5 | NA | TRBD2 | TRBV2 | CASSGLAGAQETQYF | TGTGCCAGCAGTGGACTAGCGGGGGCCCAAGAGACCCAGTACTTC
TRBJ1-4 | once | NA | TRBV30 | CAWTRGRTWLGGNEKLFF | TGTGCCTGGACCCGTGGTAGGACTTGGCTAGGGGGAAATGAAAAACTGTTTTTT
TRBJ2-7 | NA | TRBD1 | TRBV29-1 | CSAGDRTYEQYF | TGCAGCGCAGGGGACAGAACCTACGAGCAGTACTTC
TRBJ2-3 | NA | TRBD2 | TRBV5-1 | CASSLVLRLAQNTDTQYF | TGCGCCAGCAGCTTGGTTTTGAGACTAGCGCAAAACACAGATACGCAGTATTTT
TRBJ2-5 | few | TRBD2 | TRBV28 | CASSFRRPGGETQYF | TGTGCCAGCAGTTTCCGACGACCCGGGGGGGAGACCCAGTACTTC
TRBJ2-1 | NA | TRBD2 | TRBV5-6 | CASSAALAGGPYNEQFF | TGTGCCAGCAGCGCAGCACTAGCGGGGGGGCCGTACAATGAGCAGTTCTTC
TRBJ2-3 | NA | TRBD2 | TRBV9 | CASSVSGRAGTDTQYF | TGTGCCAGCAGCGTAAGCGGGAGGGCCGGCACAGATACGCAGTATTTT
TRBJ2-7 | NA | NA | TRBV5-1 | CASSLSSVAYEQYF | TGCGCCAGCAGCTTGAGTAGCGTAGCCTACGAGCAGTACTTC
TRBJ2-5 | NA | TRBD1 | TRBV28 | CASSFQRGTAQETQYF | TGTGCCAGCAGTTTCCAGAGGGGGACAGCTCAAGAGACCCAGTACTTC
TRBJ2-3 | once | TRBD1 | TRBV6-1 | CASTGGYTDTQYF | TGTGCCAGTACAGGGGGATACACAGATACGCAGTATTTT
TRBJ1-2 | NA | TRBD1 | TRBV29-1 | CSTRTGGEVKGGYTF | TGCAGCACTCGGACAGGGGGCGAAGTGAAGGGGGGCTACACCTTC
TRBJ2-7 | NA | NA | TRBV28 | CASGGVNRDYEQYF | TGTGCCAGCGGAGGGGTTAACCGAGACTACGAGCAGTACTTC
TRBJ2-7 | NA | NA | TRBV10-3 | CAITDRLYEQYF | TGTGCCATCACAGACAGATTATACGAGCAGTACTTC
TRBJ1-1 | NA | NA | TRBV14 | CASSQYTGVMNTEAFF | TGTGCCAGCAGCCAATATACAGGCGTCATGAACACTGAAGCTTTCTTT
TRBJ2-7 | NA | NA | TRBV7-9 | CASSPTGLYGQYF | TGTGCCAGCAGCCCTACGGGACTTTACGGGCAGTACTTC
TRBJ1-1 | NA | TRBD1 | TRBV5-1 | CASNPGTGDRTEAFF | TGCGCCAGCAACCCCGGGACAGGGGATCGCACTGAAGCTTTCTTT
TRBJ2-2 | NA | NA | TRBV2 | CASSSGLHTGELFF | TGTGCCAGCAGCTCCGGACTCCACACCGGGGAGCTGTTTTTT
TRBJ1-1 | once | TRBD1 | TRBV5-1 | CASSSGQAGTEAFF | TGCGCCAGCAGCTCGGGACAGGCAGGCACTGAAGCTTTCTTT